This TCR beta chain was sequenced for a study of blood T cell repertoires in COVID-19. Repertoires were generated with immunoSEQ multiplex PCR, while TCRdb's copy carries only in-frame clones and drops some. The data show fewer than 80,000 clones, roughly nine tenths seen once. Sequencing was done on a sample of peripheral blood. This sequence originates from a human donor in a cohort sampled during active COVID-19.

In DNA form, the CDR3 reads TGTGCCATCAGTCCGACAGGGGAGGAAGATTCACCCCTCCACTTT. This codes for CAISPTGEEDSPLHF. The V and J genes are TRBV10-3 and TRBJ1-6, with 8 bases fitting TRBD1. Germline CDR1 is ENHRY and CDR2 is SYGVKD. This CDR3 has 15 amino acids. V gave up 5 bases and J gave up 8 bases; unmatched junction bases: 8.